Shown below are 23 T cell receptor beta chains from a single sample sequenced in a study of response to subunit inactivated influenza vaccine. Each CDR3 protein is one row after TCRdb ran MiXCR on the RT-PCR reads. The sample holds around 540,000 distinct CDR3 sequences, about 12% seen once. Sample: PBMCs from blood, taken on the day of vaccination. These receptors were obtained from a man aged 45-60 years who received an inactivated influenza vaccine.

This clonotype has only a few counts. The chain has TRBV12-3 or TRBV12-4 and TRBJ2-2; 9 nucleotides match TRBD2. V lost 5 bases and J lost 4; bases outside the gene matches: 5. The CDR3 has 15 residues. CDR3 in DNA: TGTGCCAGCAGTCTAGGCGGGAGGGTCACCGGGGAGCTGTTTTTT. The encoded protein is CASSLGGRVTGELFF.

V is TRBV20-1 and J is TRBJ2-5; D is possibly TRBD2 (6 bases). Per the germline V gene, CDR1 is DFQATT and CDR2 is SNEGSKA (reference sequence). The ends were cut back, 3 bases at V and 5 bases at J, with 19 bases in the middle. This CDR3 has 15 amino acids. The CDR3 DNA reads TGCAGTGCTAGTGGAGAAAGGACCCGGGAGGAGACCCAGTACTTC. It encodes CSASGERTREETQYF.

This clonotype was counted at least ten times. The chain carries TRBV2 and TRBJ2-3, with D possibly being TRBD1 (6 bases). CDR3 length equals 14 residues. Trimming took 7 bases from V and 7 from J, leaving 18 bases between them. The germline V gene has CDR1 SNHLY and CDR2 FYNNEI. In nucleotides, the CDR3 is TGTGCCAGCACCCGAATGGACAGCCTAAATACGCAGTATTTT. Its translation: CASTRMDSLNTQYF.

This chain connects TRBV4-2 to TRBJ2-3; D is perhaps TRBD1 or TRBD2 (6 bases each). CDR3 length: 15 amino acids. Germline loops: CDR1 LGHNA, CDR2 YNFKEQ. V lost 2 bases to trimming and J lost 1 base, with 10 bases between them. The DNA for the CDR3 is TGTGCCAGCAGCCAAACAAGGGGGGGCACAGATACGCAGTATTTT. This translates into CASSQTRGGTDTQYF.

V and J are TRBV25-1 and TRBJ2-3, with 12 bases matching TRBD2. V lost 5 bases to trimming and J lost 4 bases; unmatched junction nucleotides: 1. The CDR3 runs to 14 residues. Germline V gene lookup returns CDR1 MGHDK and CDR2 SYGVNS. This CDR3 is CASSSSGGADTQYF. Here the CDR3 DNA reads TGTGCCAGCAGTTCTAGCGGGGGGGCAGATACGCAGTATTTT. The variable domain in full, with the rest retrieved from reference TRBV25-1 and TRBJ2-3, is EADIYQTPRYLVIGTGKKITLECSQTMGHDKMYWYQQDPGMELHLIHYSYGVNSTEKGDLSSESTVSRIRTEHFPLTLESARPSHTSQYLCASSSSGGADTQYFGPGTRLTVL.

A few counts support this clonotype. The CDR3 here is CASSVALYNEQFF. CDR3 DNA: TGTGCCAGCAGCGTAGCTCTATACAATGAGCAGTTCTTC. The V gene is TRBV9, the J gene TRBJ2-1; the D is unclear. The CDR3 spans 13 residues. In germline, CDR1 is SGDLS, CDR2 YYNGEE. V lost 0 bases, J lost 4 bases, and 5 bases lay in between.

The CDR3 loop reads CASSLVAGIYGYTF. The CDR3, as DNA: TGTGCCAGCAGCTTAGTAGCAGGAATCTATGGCTACACCTTC. The chain recombines TRBV7-2 with TRBJ1-2; no definite D call. This CDR3 is 14 amino acids long. V was cut by 1 base and J by 4 bases, with 10 bases left in between. Germline V gene data show CDR1 as SGHTA and CDR2 as FQGNSA.

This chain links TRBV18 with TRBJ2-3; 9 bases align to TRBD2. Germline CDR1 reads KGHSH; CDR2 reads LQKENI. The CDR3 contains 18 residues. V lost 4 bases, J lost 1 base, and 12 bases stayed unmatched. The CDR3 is CASSHTKSGGRRTDTQYF. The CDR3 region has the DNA TGTGCCAGCTCACATACAAAAAGCGGGGGGAGACGCACAGATACGCAGTATTTT.

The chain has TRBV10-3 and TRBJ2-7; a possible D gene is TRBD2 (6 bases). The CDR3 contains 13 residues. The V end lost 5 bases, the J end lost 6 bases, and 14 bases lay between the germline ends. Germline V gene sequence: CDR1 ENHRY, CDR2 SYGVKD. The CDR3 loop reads CAISPGVLREQYF. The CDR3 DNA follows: TGTGCCATCAGTCCGGGGGTACTTCGCGAGCAGTACTTC.

CDR3 nucleotides: TGTGCCAGCAGCTTAGTCAGGGGTAGGACCGGGGAGCTGTTTTTT. It encodes CASSLVRGRTGELFF. This chain joins TRBV7-2 and TRBJ2-2; possible D gene TRBD1, 6 bases. The CDR3 covers 15 residues. The germline V gene has CDR1 SGHTA and CDR2 FQGNSA. V was shortened by 1 base and J by 5 bases, with 11 bases between the two germline ends.

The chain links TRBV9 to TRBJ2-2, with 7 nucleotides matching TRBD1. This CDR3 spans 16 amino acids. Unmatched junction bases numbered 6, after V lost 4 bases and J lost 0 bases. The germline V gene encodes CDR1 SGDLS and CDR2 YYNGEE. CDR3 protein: CASSPGDRSNTGELFF. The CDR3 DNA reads TGTGCCAGCAGCCCAGGGGACAGATCGAACACCGGGGAGCTGTTTTTT.

The CDR3 here is CASSSLLKSYNEQFF. The DNA for the CDR3 is TGTGCCAGCAGCTCCTTATTAAAGTCCTACAATGAGCAGTTCTTC. The chain couples TRBV7-9 to TRBJ2-1, with D hard to call. CDR1 and CDR2 (germline): SEHNR, FQNEAQ (reference sequence). Trimming removed 4 bases from V and 1 base from J, with 11 bases in between. The CDR3 loop spans 15 amino acids.

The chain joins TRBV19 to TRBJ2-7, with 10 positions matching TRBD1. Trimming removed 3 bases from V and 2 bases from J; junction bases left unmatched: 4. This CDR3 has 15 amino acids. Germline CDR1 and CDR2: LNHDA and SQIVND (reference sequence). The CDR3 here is CASSIPGTGAYEQYF. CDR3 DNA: TGTGCCAGTAGTATCCCCGGGACAGGGGCCTACGAGCAGTACTTC.

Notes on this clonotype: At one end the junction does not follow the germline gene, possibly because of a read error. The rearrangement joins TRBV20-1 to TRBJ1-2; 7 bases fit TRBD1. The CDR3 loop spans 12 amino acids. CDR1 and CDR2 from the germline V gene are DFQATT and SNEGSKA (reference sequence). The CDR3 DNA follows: TGCAGTGCCACCCTAACCAACCGGGACAGATCATTC. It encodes CSATLTNRDRSF.

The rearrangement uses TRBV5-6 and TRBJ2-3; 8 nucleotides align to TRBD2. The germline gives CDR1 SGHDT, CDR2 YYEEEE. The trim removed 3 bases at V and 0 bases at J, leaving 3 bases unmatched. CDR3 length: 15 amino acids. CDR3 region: CASSYIAGSTDTQYF. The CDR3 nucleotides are TGTGCCAGCAGCTATATAGCGGGAAGCACAGATACGCAGTATTTT.

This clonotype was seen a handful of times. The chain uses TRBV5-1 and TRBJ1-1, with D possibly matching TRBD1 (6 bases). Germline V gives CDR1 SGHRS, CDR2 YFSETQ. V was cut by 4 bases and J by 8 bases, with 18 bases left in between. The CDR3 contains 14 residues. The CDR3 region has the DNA TGCGCCAGCAGCCAAGAGCTGTGGGGGCGCGAAGCTTTCTTT. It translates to CASSQELWGREAFF.

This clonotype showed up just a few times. CDR3 DNA sequence: TGTGCCATCAGTGATGGTAGCGGGAACACCTACAATGAGCAGTTCTTC. This encodes CAISDGSGNTYNEQFF. The genes are TRBV10-3 and TRBJ2-1; 8 bases fit TRBD2. The CDR3 loop spans 16 amino acids. Germline V gene lookup returns CDR1 ENHRY and CDR2 SYGVKD. The ends lost 3 bases at V and 2 bases at J; junction bases unmatched: 6.

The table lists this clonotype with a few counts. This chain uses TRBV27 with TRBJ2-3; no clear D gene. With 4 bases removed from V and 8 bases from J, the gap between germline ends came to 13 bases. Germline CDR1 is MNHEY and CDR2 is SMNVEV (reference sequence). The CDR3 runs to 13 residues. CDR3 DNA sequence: TGTGCCAGCAGTTCGGGTCTCAGGCTTACGCAGTATTTT. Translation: CASSSGLRLTQYF.

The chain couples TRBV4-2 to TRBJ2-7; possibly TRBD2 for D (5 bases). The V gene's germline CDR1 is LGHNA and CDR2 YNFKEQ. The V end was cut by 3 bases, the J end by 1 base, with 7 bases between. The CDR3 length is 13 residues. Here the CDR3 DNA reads TGTGCCAGCAGCCAGGACTTGTCCTACGAGCAGTACTTC. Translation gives CASSQDLSYEQYF.

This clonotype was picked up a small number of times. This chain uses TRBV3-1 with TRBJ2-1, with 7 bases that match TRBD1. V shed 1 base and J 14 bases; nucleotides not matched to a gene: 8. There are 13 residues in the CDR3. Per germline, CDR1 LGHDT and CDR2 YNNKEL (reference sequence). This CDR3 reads CASSQVLLQGKFF. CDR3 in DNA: TGTGCCAGCAGCCAAGTACTCTTACAGGGGAAGTTCTTC.

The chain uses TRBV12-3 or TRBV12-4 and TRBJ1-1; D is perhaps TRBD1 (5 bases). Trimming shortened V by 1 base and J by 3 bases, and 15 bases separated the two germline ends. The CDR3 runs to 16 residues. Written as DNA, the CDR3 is TGTGCCAGCAGTTTAGGAAGGGGTCGGTGGGACACTGAAGCTTTCTTT. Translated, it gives CASSLGRGRWDTEAFF.

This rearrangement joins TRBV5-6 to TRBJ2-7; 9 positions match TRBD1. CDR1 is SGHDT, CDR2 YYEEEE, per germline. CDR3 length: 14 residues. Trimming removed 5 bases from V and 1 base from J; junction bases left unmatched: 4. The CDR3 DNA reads TGTGCCAGCAGGGGGACAGGGCAGTCCTACGAGCAGTACTTC. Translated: CASRGTGQSYEQYF. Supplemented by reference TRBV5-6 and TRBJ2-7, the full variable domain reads DAGVTQSPTHLIKTRGQQVTLRCSPKSGHDTVSWYQQALGQGPQFIFQYYEEEERQRGNFPDRFSGHQFPNYSSELNVNALLLGDSALYLCASRGTGQSYEQYFGPGTRLTVT.

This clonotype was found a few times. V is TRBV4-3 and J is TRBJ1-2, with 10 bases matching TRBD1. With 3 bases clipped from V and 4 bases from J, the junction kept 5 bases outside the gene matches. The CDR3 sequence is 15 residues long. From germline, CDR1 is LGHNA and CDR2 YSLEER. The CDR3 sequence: CASSQGTGEIYGYTF. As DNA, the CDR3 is TGCGCCAGCAGCCAGGGGACAGGGGAGATCTATGGCTACACCTTC.